The source of this T cell receptor beta chain is a study of siplizumab effects on memory and regulatory T cells. Comments on this clone: No antigen is known for it.

Study-level results: Researchers could not give a naive or memory phenotype to roughly 75-96% of proliferating CD4+ or CD8+ clones. Naive T cells looked more diverse than memory cells, and they looked like major contributors to the alloresponse. Mean Treg-derived proportions of mappable alloreactive CD4+ clones were less than 75% for siplizumab and around 30% for controls.

TCRdb keeps only in-frame clones here, not all; method: immunoSEQ multiplex PCR. The sample records 85,000 to 130,000 clones, around 94% being singletons. This CDR3 has 14 residues. Germline V gives CDR1 SGDLS, CDR2 YYNGEE. V was shortened by 4 bases and J by 6 bases, with 16 bases between the two germline ends. The chain recombines TRBV9 with TRBJ1-1, with D tentatively TRBD1 (6 bases). This receptor was identified in a human donor in good health. The source material was Tregs sorted from blood. The CDR3 region is CASSFGWGAPEAFF. In nucleotides, the CDR3 is TGTGCCAGCAGCTTCGGGTGGGGGGCTCCTGAAGCTTTCTTT.